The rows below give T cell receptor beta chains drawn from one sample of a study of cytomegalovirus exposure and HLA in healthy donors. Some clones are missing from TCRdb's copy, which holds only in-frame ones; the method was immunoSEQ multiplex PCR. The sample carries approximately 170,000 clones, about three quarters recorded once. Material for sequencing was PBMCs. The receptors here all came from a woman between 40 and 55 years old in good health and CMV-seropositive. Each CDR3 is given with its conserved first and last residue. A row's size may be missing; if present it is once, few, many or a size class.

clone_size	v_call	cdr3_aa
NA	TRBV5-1	CASSSGQGDTGELFF
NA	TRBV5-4	CASNPGTSGPSTDTQYF
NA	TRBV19	CARIRDRGTMRYGYTF
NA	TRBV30	CAWSRQGGTQPQHF
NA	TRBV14	CASSQAKAGQGERPNHQPQHF
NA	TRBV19	CASKRAELNTEAFF
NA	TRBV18	CASSPTGGITTGANVLTF
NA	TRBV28	CASIPSLGIQGYGYTF
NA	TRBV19	CASSASPAGLAGYEQYF
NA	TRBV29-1	CSVEDGKRELVNEQFF
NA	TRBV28	CATLRTEAFF
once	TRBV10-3	CAIRGQGVAYEQYF
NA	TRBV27	CASSPSGRVGETQYF
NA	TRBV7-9	CASSMGTSGYNEQFF
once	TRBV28	CASSFPSGREETQYF
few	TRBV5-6	CASSHYAGGSVYNEQLF
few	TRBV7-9	CASSLGQVTEAFF
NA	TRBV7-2	CASSLRGTSGYNEQFF
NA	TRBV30	CAWSVYLRAGGRQETQYF
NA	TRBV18	CASSRQGMNTEAFF
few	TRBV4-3	CASSYGSMNTEAFF
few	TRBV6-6	CASRGTSGGSYNEQFF